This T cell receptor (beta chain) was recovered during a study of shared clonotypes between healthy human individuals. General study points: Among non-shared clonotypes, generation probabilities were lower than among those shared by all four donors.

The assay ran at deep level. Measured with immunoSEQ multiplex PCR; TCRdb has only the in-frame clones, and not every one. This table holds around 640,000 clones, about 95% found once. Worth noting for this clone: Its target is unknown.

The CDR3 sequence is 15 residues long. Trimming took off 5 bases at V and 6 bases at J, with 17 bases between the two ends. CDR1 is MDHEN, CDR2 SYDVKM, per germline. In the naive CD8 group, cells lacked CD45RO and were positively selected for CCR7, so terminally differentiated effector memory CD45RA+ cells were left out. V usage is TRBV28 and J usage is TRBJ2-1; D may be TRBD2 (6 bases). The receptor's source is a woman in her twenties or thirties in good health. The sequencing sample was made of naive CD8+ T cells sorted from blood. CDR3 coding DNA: TGTGCCAGCAGTACGCCCGGGACTCAGGGCAATGAGCAGTTCTTC. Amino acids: CASSTPGTQGNEQFF.